This TCR beta chain is from a study of blood T cells in healthy people across ages. This clonotype appeared a few times. CDR1 is SQVTM, CDR2 ANQGSEA, per germline. The CDR3 extends over 11 amino acids. A J-beta primer mix and a sample-barcoded 5' primer were used in a second PCR of about 7 to 12 cycles. MiXCR was run by TCRdb on the 5' RACE reads, yielding one entry per CDR3 protein. The repertoire holds roughly 720,000 distinct CDR3 sequences, with roughly 50% as singletons. Material for sequencing was blood. This TCR derives from an elderly man in good health. This chain uses TRBV29-1 with TRBJ1-2, with 9 bases lining up with TRBD1. CDR3 region: CTYRGPYGYTF. DNA of the CDR3: TGCACCTACAGGGGGCCGTATGGCTACACCTTC.